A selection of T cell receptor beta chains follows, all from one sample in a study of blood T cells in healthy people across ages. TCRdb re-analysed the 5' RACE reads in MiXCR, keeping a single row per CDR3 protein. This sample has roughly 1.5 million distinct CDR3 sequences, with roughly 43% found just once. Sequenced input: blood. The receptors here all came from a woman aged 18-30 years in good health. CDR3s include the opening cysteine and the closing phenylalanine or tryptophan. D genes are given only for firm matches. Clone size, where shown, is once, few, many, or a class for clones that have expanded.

CDR3: CASSEPYGELFF
DNA: TGTGCCAGCAGTGAACCGTACGGGGAGCTGTTTTTT
D: .
V: TRBV6-1
size: .
J: TRBJ2-2

CDR3: CASRSRTVIGLTEAFF
DNA: TGTGCCAGTAGATCTCGGACAGTTATAGGTCTCACTGAAGCTTTCTTT
D: .
V: TRBV19
size: .
J: TRBJ1-1

CDR3: CSARQTDTQYF
DNA: TGCAGTGCTCGACAGACAGATACGCAGTATTTT
D: .
V: TRBV20-1
size: .
J: TRBJ2-3

CDR3: CASSSRAIRRDTQYF
DNA: TGTGCCAGCAGCTCCAGGGCGATCAGGAGGGATACGCAGTATTTT
D: .
V: TRBV11-1
size: .
J: TRBJ2-3

CDR3: CASSTGVSTEAFF
DNA: TGTGCCAGCTCAACAGGGGTGAGCACTGAAGCTTTCTTT
D: TRBD1
V: TRBV6-1
size: few
J: TRBJ1-1

CDR3: CATSSKVSDEQYF
DNA: TGTGCCACCAGCAGCAAGGTTAGCGACGAGCAGTACTTC
D: .
V: TRBV15
size: .
J: TRBJ2-7

CDR3: CSVEDRGGRGYEQYF
DNA: TGCAGCGTTGAAGATCGAGGCGGGAGAGGTTACGAGCAGTACTTC
D: TRBD2
V: TRBV29-1
size: .
J: TRBJ2-7

CDR3: CSASSEANYGYTF
DNA: TGCAGTGCTAGTAGTGAAGCTAACTATGGCTACACCTTC
D: .
V: TRBV20-1
size: .
J: TRBJ1-2

CDR3: CASSMTANQPQHF
DNA: TGTGCCAGCAGTATGACTGCTAATCAGCCCCAGCATTTT
D: .
V: TRBV27
size: few
J: TRBJ1-5

CDR3: CASSSRDRGVGEQFF
DNA: TGTGCCAGCAGCTCCCGGGACAGGGGAGTGGGTGAGCAGTTCTTC
D: TRBD1
V: TRBV12-3/TRBV12-4
size: .
J: TRBJ2-1

CDR3: CASSILRVTEAFF
DNA: TGTGCCAGCAGCATATTACGAGTGACTGAAGCTTTCTTT
D: .
V: TRBV11-2
size: few
J: TRBJ1-1

CDR3: CASSLKGDRVTEQFF
DNA: TGTGCCAGCAGCTTAAAGGGGGACAGGGTTACTGAGCAGTTCTTC
D: TRBD1
V: TRBV7-3
size: .
J: TRBJ2-1

CDR3: CASSSPLGIETQYF
DNA: TGTGCCAGCAGTTCCCCACTGGGCATCGAGACCCAGTACTTC
D: .
V: TRBV6-5
size: once
J: TRBJ2-5

CDR3: CASGIFSFTEAFF
DNA: TGTGCCTCAGGGATTTTTTCTTTCACTGAAGCTTTCTTT
D: .
V: TRBV12-3/TRBV12-4
size: .
J: TRBJ1-1

CDR3: CASRSVVSYNEQFF
DNA: TGTGCCAGCAGGTCGGTGGTTTCCTACAATGAGCAGTTCTTC
D: .
V: TRBV28
size: few
J: TRBJ2-1

CDR3: CASSPGTSGAGINYNEQFF
DNA: TGTGCCAGCAGCCCTGGGACTAGCGGAGCGGGGATAAATTACAATGAGCAGTTCTTC
D: TRBD2
V: TRBV7-9
size: .
J: TRBJ2-1

CDR3: CASTEGAALATNEKLFF
DNA: TGCGCCAGCACCGAGGGGGCAGCCTTAGCAACTAATGAAAAACTGTTTTTT
D: TRBD1
V: TRBV5-1
size: few
J: TRBJ1-4

CDR3: CASSLGWSGKFF
DNA: TGTGCCAGCAGTTTAGGTTGGAGTGGTAAGTTCTTC
D: .
V: TRBV12-3/TRBV12-4
size: many
J: TRBJ2-1

CDR3: CASSLPLLAGGNEQYF
DNA: TGTGCCAGCAGCTTACCTCTCCTAGCGGGGGGCAATGAGCAGTACTTC
D: TRBD2
V: TRBV7-9
size: .
J: TRBJ2-7

CDR3: CSIPSGGFYEQYF
DNA: TGCAGTATCCCTAGCGGGGGGTTCTACGAGCAGTACTTC
D: TRBD2
V: TRBV20-1
size: .
J: TRBJ2-7

CDR3: CASSPRLAEQFF
DNA: TGTGCCAGCAGTCCAAGGCTAGCGGAACAGTTCTTC
D: TRBD2
V: TRBV6-2/TRBV6-3
size: few
J: TRBJ2-1

CDR3: CASELAGGREQFF
DNA: TGTGCCAGCGAACTAGCGGGAGGACGGGAGCAGTTCTTC
D: TRBD2
V: TRBV2
size: .
J: TRBJ2-1

CDR3: CASSVMAGNQPQHF
DNA: TGTGCCAGCAGTGTCATGGCGGGCAATCAGCCCCAGCATTTT
D: .
V: TRBV2
size: .
J: TRBJ1-5

CDR3: CATSPTYNEQFF
DNA: TGTGCCACCAGCCCGACCTACAATGAGCAGTTCTTC
D: .
V: TRBV12-3/TRBV12-4
size: .
J: TRBJ2-1

CDR3: CASSQQGGVETQYF
DNA: TGTGCCAGCAGCCAACAGGGAGGGGTAGAGACCCAGTACTTC
D: TRBD2
V: TRBV14
size: few
J: TRBJ2-5

CDR3: CASSYTREHSYNEQFF
DNA: TGTGCCAGCAGTTACACGCGGGAGCACTCCTACAATGAGCAGTTCTTC
D: TRBD2
V: TRBV6-5
size: .
J: TRBJ2-1

CDR3: CASSAQGEDTQYF
DNA: TGCGCCAGCAGCGCTCAGGGTGAAGATACGCAGTATTTT
D: .
V: TRBV5-1
size: few
J: TRBJ2-3

CDR3: CASRKLDRYEQYF
DNA: TGTGCCAGCAGAAAACTCGACCGCTACGAGCAGTACTTC
D: .
V: TRBV6-5
size: .
J: TRBJ2-7

CDR3: CASSDPGQPNNGELFF
DNA: TGTGCCAGCAGTGATCCCGGACAGCCAAACAACGGGGAGCTGTTTTTT
D: .
V: TRBV25-1
size: .
J: TRBJ2-2

CDR3: CASSPVAGQVNTGELFF
DNA: TGTGCCAGCAGTCCCGTGGCCGGACAGGTTAACACCGGGGAGCTGTTTTTT
D: TRBD1
V: TRBV12-3/TRBV12-4
size: .
J: TRBJ2-2

CDR3: CASSLASERASFGYTF
DNA: TGTGCCAGCAGCCTAGCCTCCGAAAGGGCAAGTTTTGGCTACACCTTC
D: .
V: TRBV6-6
size: few
J: TRBJ1-2

CDR3: CASSRVLTDTQYF
DNA: TGCGCCAGCAGCCGAGTTTTAACAGATACGCAGTATTTT
D: .
V: TRBV4-1
size: .
J: TRBJ2-3

CDR3: CATSILAIVAPGHSGNEQFF
DNA: TGTGCCACCAGCATCCTAGCTATCGTTGCCCCAGGCCATTCAGGGAATGAGCAGTTCTTC
D: .
V: TRBV15
size: .
J: TRBJ2-1

CDR3: CSAREGAGRSYGQYF
DNA: TGCAGTGCTAGAGAGGGGGCGGGACGAAGCTACGGGCAGTACTTC
D: .
V: TRBV20-1
size: .
J: TRBJ2-7

CDR3: CASSPGGWRWSPLHF
DNA: TGTGCCAGTAGCCCGGGGGGTTGGAGGTGGTCACCCCTCCACTTT
D: .
V: TRBV19
size: few
J: TRBJ1-6

CDR3: CASSGEVTYNEQYF
DNA: TGTGCCAGCAGCGGGGAAGTCACCTACAATGAGCAGTACTTC
D: .
V: TRBV9
size: once
J: TRBJ2-7

CDR3: CASTRNRESNNSPLHF
DNA: TGTGCCAGCACCCGGAACCGGGAGAGTAATAATTCACCCCTCCACTTT
D: .
V: TRBV6-5
size: few
J: TRBJ1-6

CDR3: CVSRRTGSKGYTF
DNA: TGTGTCAGCAGGCGGACAGGGTCGAAAGGCTACACCTTC
D: TRBD1
V: TRBV12-3/TRBV12-4
size: .
J: TRBJ1-2

CDR3: CASSERESSGELFF
DNA: TGTGCCAGCAGTGAAAGGGAGTCGTCGGGGGAGCTGTTTTTT
D: .
V: TRBV2
size: .
J: TRBJ2-2

CDR3: CASSNTGLTYEQYF
DNA: TGTGCCAGCAGCAATACAGGGCTGACCTACGAGCAGTACTTC
D: .
V: TRBV11-2
size: few
J: TRBJ2-7

CDR3: CASSQDAGTGTDTQYF
DNA: TGTGCCAGCAGCCAAGATGCGGGGACTGGCACAGATACGCAGTATTTT
D: .
V: TRBV4-2
size: many
J: TRBJ2-3

CDR3: CSAKRGTGELFF
DNA: TGCAGTGCTAAAAGAGGGACCGGGGAGCTGTTTTTT
D: .
V: TRBV20-1
size: .
J: TRBJ2-2

CDR3: CASSEGTGFSTNYGYTF
DNA: TGTGCCAGCAGCGAGGGAACAGGGTTTTCAACTAACTATGGCTACACCTTC
D: .
V: TRBV7-9
size: .
J: TRBJ1-2

CDR3: CSARHHRSQVEQYF
DNA: TGCAGTGCTAGACACCACAGGAGTCAGGTCGAGCAGTACTTC
D: .
V: TRBV20-1
size: few
J: TRBJ2-7

CDR3: CASSPPYTEAFF
DNA: TGTGCCAGCAGTCCCCCTTACACTGAAGCTTTCTTT
D: .
V: TRBV6-6
size: once
J: TRBJ1-1

CDR3: CASSPGQGRGSTDTQYF
DNA: TGTGCCAGCAGCCCAGGACAGGGCAGGGGGTCTACGGATACGCAGTATTTT
D: TRBD1
V: TRBV14
size: .
J: TRBJ2-3

CDR3: CASSYRGGVYNEQFF
DNA: TGTGCCAGCAGTTACAGGGGAGGGGTATACAATGAGCAGTTCTTC
D: .
V: TRBV12-3/TRBV12-4
size: .
J: TRBJ2-1